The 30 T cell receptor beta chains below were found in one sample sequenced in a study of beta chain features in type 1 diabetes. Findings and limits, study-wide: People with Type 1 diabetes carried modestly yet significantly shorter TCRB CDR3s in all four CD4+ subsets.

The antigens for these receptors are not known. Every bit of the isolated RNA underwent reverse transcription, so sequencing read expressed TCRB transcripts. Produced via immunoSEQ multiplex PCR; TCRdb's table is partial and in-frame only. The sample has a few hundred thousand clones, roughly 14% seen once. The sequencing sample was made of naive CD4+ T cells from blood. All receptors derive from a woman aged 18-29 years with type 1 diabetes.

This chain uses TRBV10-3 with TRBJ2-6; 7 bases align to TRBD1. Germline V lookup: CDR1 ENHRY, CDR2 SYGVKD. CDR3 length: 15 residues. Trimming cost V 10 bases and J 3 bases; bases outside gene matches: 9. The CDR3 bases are TGTGCCACACGGGTCCAGGGGGATGGGGCCAACGTCCTGACTTTC. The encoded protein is CATRVQGDGANVLTF.

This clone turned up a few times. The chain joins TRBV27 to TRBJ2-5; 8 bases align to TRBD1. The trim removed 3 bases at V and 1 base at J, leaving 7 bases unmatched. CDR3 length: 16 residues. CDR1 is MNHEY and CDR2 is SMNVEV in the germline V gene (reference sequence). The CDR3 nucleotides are TGTGCCAGCAGTTTCCGGACAGGGAGCCCCCAAGAGACCCAGTACTTC. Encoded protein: CASSFRTGSPQETQYF.

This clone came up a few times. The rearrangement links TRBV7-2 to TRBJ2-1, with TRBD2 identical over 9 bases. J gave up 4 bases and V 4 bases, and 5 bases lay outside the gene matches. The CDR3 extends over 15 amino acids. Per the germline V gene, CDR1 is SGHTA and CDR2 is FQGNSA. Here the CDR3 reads CASSSRLAVYNEQFF. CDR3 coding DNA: TGTGCCAGCAGCTCTCGACTAGCGGTGTACAATGAGCAGTTCTTC. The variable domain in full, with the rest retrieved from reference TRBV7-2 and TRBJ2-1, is GAGVSQSPSNKVTEKGKDVELRCDPISGHTALYWYRQSLGQGLEFLIYFQGNSAPDKSGLPSDRFSAERTGGSVSTLTIQRTQQEDSAVYLCASSSRLAVYNEQFFGPGTRLTVL.

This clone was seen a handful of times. DNA of the CDR3: TGTGCCAGCAGCTTAGGCCCTCCGCCCACAGGGGGAACGCAGTATTTT. Amino acids: CASSLGPPPTGGTQYF. V and J are TRBV11-2 and TRBJ2-3; the match to TRBD1 covers 8 bases. The V and J ends lost 1 base and 9 bases, in that order; junction bases with no gene match: 12. This CDR3 region has 16 residues. The V gene's germline CDR1 is SGHAT and CDR2 FQNNGV.

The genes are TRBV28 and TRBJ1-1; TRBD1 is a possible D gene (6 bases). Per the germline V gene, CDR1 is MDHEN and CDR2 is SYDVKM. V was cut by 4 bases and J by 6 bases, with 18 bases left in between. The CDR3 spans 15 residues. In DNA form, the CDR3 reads TGTGCCAGCAGTTCCCACACAGGGATACTTTCTGAAGCTTTCTTT. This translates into CASSSHTGILSEAFF.

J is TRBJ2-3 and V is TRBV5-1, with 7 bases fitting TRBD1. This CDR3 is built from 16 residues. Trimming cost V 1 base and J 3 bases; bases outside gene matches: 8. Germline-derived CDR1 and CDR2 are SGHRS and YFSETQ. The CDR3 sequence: CASSLSPRGRTDTQYF. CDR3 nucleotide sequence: TGCGCCAGCAGCTTGAGCCCAAGGGGGCGGACAGATACGCAGTATTTT. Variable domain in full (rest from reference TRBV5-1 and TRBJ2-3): KAGVTQTPRYLIKTRGQQVTLSCSPISGHRSVSWYQQTPGQGLQFLFEYFSETQRNKGNFPGRFSGRQFSNSRSEMNVSTLELGDSALYLCASSLSPRGRTDTQYFGPGTRLTVL.

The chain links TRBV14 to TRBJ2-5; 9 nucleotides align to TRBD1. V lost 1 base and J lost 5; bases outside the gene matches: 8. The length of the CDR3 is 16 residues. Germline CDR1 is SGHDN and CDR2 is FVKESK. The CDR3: CASSQAWTGVKETQYF. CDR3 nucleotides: TGTGCCAGCAGCCAAGCCTGGACAGGGGTTAAGGAGACCCAGTACTTC. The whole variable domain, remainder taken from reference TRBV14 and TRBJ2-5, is EAGVTQFPSHSVIEKGQTVTLRCDPISGHDNLYWYRRVMGKEIKFLLHFVKESKQDESGMPNNRFLAERTGGTYSTLKVQPAELEDSGVYFCASSQAWTGVKETQYFGPGTRLLVL.

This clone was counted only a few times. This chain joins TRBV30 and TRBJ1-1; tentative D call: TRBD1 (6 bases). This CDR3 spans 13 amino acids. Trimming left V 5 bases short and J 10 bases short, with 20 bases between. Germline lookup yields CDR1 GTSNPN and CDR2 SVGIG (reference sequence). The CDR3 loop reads CAWGTGSAWGAFF. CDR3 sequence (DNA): TGTGCCTGGGGTACAGGGTCTGCGTGGGGAGCTTTCTTT.

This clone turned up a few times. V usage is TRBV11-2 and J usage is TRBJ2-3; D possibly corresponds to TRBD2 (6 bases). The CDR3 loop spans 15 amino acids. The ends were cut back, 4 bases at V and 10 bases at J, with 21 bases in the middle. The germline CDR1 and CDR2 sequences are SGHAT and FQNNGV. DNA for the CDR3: TGTGCCAGCAGCTCCGGAGAGCGGGCGCAGGCCCCGCAGTATTTT. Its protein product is CASSSGERAQAPQYF. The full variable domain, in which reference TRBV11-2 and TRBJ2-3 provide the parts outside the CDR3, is EAGVAQSPRYKIIEKRQSVAFWCNPISGHATLYWYQQILGQGPKLLIQFQNNGVVDDSQLPKDRFSAERLKGVDSTLKIQPAKLEDSAVYLCASSSGERAQAPQYFGPGTRLTVL.

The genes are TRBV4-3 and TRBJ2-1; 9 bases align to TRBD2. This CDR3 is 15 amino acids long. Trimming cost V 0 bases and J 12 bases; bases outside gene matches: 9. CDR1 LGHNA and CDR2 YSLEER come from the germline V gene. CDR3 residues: CASSQEGRLAEMQFF. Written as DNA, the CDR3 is TGCGCCAGCAGCCAAGAAGGGAGACTAGCGGAGATGCAGTTCTTC.

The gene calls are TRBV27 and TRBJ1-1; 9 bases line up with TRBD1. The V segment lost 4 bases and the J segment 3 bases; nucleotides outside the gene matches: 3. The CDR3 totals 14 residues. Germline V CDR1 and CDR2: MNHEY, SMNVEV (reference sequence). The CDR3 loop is CASSSGQGHTEAFF. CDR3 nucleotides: TGTGCCAGCAGTTCGGGACAGGGACACACTGAAGCTTTCTTT.

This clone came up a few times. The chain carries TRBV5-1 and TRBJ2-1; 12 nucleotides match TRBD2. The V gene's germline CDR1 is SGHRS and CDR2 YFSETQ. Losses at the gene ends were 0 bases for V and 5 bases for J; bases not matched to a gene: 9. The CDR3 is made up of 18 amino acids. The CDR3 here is CASSLGLAGVRFDNEQFF. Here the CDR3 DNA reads TGCGCCAGCAGCTTGGGACTAGCGGGAGTACGGTTCGACAATGAGCAGTTCTTC.

The CDR3 loop reads CASSDVRNTGELFF. The CDR3 DNA follows: TGTGCCAGTAGTGACGTGAGGAATACCGGGGAGCTGTTTTTT. The chain employs TRBV19 and TRBJ2-2; D unclear. CDR1 and CDR2 (germline): LNHDA, SQIVND (reference sequence). Trimming took off 5 bases at V and 5 bases at J, with 12 bases between the two ends. This CDR3 comprises 14 residues.

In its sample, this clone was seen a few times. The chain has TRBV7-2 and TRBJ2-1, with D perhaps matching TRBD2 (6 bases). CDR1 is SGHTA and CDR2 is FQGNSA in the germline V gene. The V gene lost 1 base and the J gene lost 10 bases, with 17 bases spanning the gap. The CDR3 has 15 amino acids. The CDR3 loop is CASSLVRLVAGEQFF. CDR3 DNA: TGTGCCAGCAGCTTAGTGCGTTTGGTTGCGGGGGAGCAGTTCTTC.

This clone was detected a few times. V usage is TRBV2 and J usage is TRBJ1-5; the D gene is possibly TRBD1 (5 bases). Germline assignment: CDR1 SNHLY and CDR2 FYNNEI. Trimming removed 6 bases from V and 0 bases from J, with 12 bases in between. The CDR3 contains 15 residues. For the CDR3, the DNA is TGTGCCAGCAGCTCGGGGGGAGTTAGCAATCAGCCCCAGCATTTT. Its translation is CASSSGGVSNQPQHF.

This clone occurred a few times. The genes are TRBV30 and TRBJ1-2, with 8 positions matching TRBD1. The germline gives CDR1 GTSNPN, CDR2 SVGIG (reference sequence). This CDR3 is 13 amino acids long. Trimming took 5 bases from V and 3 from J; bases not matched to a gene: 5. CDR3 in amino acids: CAWLDRDHYGYTF. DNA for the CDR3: TGTGCCTGGCTGGACAGGGACCACTATGGCTACACCTTC.

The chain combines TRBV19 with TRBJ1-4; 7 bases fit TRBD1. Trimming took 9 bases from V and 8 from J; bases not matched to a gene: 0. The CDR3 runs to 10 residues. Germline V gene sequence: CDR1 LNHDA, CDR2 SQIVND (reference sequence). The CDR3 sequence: CASRGEKLFF. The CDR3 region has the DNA TGTGCCAGCAGGGGGGAAAAACTGTTTTTT.

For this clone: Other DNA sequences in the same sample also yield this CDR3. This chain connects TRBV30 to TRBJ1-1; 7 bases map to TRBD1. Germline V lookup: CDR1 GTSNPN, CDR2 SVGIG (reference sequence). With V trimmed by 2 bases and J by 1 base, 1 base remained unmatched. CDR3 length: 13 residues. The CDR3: CAWSNRGNTEAFF. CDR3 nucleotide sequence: TGTGCCTGGAGTAACAGGGGGAACACTGAAGCTTTCTTT.

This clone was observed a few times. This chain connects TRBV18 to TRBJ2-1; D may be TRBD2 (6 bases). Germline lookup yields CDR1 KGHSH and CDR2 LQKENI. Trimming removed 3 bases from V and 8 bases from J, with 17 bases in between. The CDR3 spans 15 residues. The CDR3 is CASSPGQTRDYEQFF. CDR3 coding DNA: TGTGCCAGCTCACCGGGCCAGACGCGGGACTATGAGCAGTTCTTC.

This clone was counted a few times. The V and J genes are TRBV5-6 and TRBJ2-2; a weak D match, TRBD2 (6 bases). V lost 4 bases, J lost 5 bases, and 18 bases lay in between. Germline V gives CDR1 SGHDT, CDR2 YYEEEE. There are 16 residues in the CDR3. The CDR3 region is CASSIIRAGGTGELFF. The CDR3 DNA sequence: TGTGCCAGCAGCATCATACGAGCGGGCGGTACCGGGGAGCTGTTTTTT.

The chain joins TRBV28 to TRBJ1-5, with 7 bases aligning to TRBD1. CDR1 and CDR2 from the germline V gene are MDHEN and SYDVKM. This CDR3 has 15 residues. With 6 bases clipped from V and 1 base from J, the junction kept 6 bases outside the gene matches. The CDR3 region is CASSRTGRSNQPQHF. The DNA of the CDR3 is TGTGCCAGCAGCCGGACAGGACGAAGCAATCAGCCCCAGCATTTT.

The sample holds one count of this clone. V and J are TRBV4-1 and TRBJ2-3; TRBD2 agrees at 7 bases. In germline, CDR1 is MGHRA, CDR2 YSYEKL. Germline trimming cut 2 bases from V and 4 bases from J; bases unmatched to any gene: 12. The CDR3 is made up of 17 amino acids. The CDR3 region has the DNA TGCGCCAGCAGCCAACCCCGACTAGCCGCCGCCTCAGATACGCAGTATTTT. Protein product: CASSQPRLAAASDTQYF.

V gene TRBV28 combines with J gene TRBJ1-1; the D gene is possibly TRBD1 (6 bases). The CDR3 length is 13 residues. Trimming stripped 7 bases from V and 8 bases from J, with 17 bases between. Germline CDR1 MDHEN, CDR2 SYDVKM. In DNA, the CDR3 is TGTGCCAGCACCCAAGGACAGCCGCCAGAAGCTTTCTTT. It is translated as CASTQGQPPEAFF. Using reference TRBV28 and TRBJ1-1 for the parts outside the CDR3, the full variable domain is DVKVTQSSRYLVKRTGEKVFLECVQDMDHENMFWYRQDPGLGLRLIYFSYDVKMKEKGDIPEGYSVSREKKERFSLILESASTNQTSMYLCASTQGQPPEAFFGQGTRLTVV.

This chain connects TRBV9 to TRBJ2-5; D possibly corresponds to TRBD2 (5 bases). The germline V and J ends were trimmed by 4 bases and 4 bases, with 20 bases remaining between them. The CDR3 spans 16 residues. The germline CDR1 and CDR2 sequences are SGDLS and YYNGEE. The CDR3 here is CASSPTSSLTGETQYF. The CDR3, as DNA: TGTGCCAGCAGCCCAACTAGTTCCCTCACGGGAGAGACCCAGTACTTC.

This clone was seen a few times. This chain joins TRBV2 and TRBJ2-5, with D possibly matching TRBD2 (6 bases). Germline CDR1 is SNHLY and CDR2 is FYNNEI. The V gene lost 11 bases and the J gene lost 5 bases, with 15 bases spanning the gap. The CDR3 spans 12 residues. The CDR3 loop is CAGSEGWETQYF. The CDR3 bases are TGTGCCGGCTCGGAGGGTTGGGAGACCCAGTACTTC.

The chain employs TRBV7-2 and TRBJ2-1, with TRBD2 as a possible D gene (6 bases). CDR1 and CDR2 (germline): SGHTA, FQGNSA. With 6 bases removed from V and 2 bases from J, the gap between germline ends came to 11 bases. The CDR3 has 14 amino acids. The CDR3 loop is CASRISGPYNEQFF. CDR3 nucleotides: TGTGCCAGCAGGATTAGCGGTCCCTACAATGAGCAGTTCTTC.

The CDR3 loop reads CASSLGGTGGRTEAFF. The CDR3 nucleotides are TGTGCCAGCAGCTTGGGGGGGACAGGGGGTAGAACTGAAGCTTTCTTT. The chain combines TRBV5-4 with TRBJ1-1, with 11 nucleotides matching TRBD1. CDR1 and CDR2 (germline): SGHNT, YYREEE (reference sequence). Germline trimming cut 0 bases from V and 5 bases from J; bases unmatched to any gene: 6. The CDR3 contains 16 residues.

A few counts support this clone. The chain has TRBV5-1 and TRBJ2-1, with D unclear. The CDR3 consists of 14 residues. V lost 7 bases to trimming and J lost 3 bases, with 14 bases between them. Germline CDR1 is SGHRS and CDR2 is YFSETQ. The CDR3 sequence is CASSPYGSYNEQFF. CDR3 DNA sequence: TGCGCCAGCTCTCCGTACGGTAGCTACAATGAGCAGTTCTTC.

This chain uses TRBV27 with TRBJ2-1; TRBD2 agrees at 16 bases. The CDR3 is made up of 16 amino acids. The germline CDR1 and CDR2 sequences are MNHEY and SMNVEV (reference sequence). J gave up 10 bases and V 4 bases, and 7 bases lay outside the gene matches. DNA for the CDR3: TGTGCCAGCAGTTGGGGACTAGCGGGAGGGCCTGGCGAGCAGTTCTTC. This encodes CASSWGLAGGPGEQFF.

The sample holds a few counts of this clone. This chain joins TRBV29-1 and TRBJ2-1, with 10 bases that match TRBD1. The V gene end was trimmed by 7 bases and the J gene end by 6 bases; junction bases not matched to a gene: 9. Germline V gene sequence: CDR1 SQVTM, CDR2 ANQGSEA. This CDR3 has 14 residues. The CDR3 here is CSAHRDRGLNEQFF. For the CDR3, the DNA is TGCAGCGCCCACCGGGACAGGGGACTCAATGAGCAGTTCTTC.